The clone carrying this TCR beta chain was observed a single time. Authors' methods: How many nucleated cells were present was estimated from reference gene primer amplification. The repertoire was sequenced with immunoSEQ multiplex PCR; TCRdb's copy has only in-frame clones and lacks some. The V and J calls and clone size are taken from that table; D and trimming were inferred from the DNA. Of roughly 60,000 clones listed, about four fifths are singletons. The CDR3 length is 15 residues. CDR1 and CDR2 from the germline V gene are MNHNY and SVGAGI (reference sequence). Trimming removed 7 bases at V and 1 base at J, with 14 bases between. The data were taken from a study of blood T cell repertoires in COVID-19.

The clonotype comes from a woman older than 75 with acute or convalescent COVID-19. Material for sequencing was peripheral blood. The chain joins TRBV6-6 to TRBJ1-5; D is undetermined. The CDR3 region has the DNA TGTGCCAGCAAGGGAGGAGGGAACAGCAATCAGCCCCAGCATTTT. Protein sequence: CASKGGGNSNQPQHF.